Shown below are 28 T cell receptor beta chains from a single sample sequenced in a study of T cell repertoires in cytomegalovirus infection (dated by TCRdb to the late 2010s). The instrument given in TCRdb is Illumina HiSeq 1500. TCRdb ran its own pipeline on the public reads, namely fastp trimming at Q25 and MiXCR clone calling, and kept in-frame beta chains. Each CDR3 protein gets just one entry, which takes the most common genes and DNA from the rows behind it. The sample includes around 280,000 distinct CDR3 sequences, with 9.6% observed a single time. The ten largest make up around 2.5% of the sample. The sample comprised PBMCs. The receptors originated from a human donor in good health (CMV status not recorded). Some clones in this sample may be carry-over from other donors' samples.

This clonotype was seen repeatedly, ten times or more. The rearrangement joins TRBV28 to TRBJ2-7, with D perhaps TRBD1 or TRBD2 (5 bases each). The CDR3 loop spans 14 amino acids. The ends were cut back, 9 bases at V and 2 bases at J, with 17 bases in the middle. The germline CDR1 and CDR2 sequences are MDHEN and SYDVKM. In DNA, the CDR3 is TGTGCCAGTGCCGAGGGCCAGGGAACCTACGAGCAGTACGTC. Its translation: CASAEGQGTYEQYV.

This clonotype has a count of ten or more. The V call is TRBV10-3, the J call TRBJ1-1; D unresolved. CDR3 length: 13 amino acids. Trimming cost V 3 bases and J 2 bases, with 7 bases left between them. Looked up from germline, CDR1 is ENHRY and CDR2 is SYGVKD. CDR3 residues: CAISEKGNTEAFF. CDR3 coding DNA: TGTGCCATCAGTGAAAAGGGAAACACTGAAGCTTTCTTT.

This clonotype was observed many times. In nucleotides, the CDR3 is TGTGCCAGCAGTACAGTCTTGGATACGCAGTATTTT. This codes for CASSTVLDTQYF. The V call is TRBV6-2 or TRBV6-3, the J call TRBJ2-3; D not resolved. Germline V gene data show CDR1 as MNHEY and CDR2 as SVGEGT. Trimming took off 5 bases at V and 6 bases at J, with 9 bases between the two ends. This CDR3 is built from 12 residues.

Many counts were recorded for this clonotype. The V and J genes are TRBV28 and TRBJ1-6; 7 bases map to TRBD1. V shed 7 bases, J shed 10 bases, and the junction held 13 bases outside the gene matches. The CDR3 runs 15 residues. Germline lookup yields CDR1 MDHEN and CDR2 SYDVKM. Here the CDR3 DNA reads TGTGCCAGCACCGCTTCCGGGACAGTTAGATCACCCCTCCACTTT. It encodes CASTASGTVRSPLHF.

Many counts were recorded for this clonotype. The V call is TRBV29-1, the J call TRBJ2-1, with 10 positions matching TRBD2. V dropped 0 bases and J dropped 8; count of bases not matched to a gene: 10. This CDR3 has 16 residues. In germline, CDR1 is SQVTM, CDR2 ANQGSEA. In DNA form, the CDR3 reads TGCAGCGTTGAAGATCTCCAGCGGGGGGGCTTCGATGAGCAGTTCTTC. The encoded protein is CSVEDLQRGGFDEQFF.

This clonotype has a handful of counts. This rearrangement joins TRBV4-2 to TRBJ1-5; D is uncertain. CDR1 is LGHNA and CDR2 is YNFKEQ in the germline V gene. V lost 0 bases to trimming and J lost 4 bases, with 10 bases between them. This CDR3 has 15 amino acids. CDR3 loop: CASSQDWLINQPQHF. CDR3 bases: TGTGCCAGCAGCCAAGATTGGCTGATTAATCAGCCCCAGCATTTT.

This clonotype was seen at least ten times. The chain has TRBV20-1 and TRBJ2-2; the D gene could be TRBD1 or TRBD2 (7 bases each). This CDR3 region has 13 residues. Germline-derived CDR1 and CDR2 are DFQATT and SNEGSKA (reference sequence). V shed 8 bases and J shed 4 bases, with 14 bases lying between them. The CDR3 DNA follows: TGCAGTATTGACAGGGAGGGCACCGGGGAGCTGTTTTTT. Its protein product is CSIDREGTGELFF.

The sample holds a few counts of this clonotype. V usage is TRBV3-1 and J usage is TRBJ2-1, with unresolved D. From germline, CDR1 is LGHDT and CDR2 YNNKEL (reference sequence). V was cut by 3 bases and J by 0 bases, with 12 bases left in between. The CDR3 contains 16 residues. The DNA of the CDR3 is TGTGCCAGCAGCCACGGAGCCCACTTCTCCTACAATGAGCAGTTCTTC. Amino acids: CASSHGAHFSYNEQFF.

With regard to this clonotype: A junction boundary mismatches the germline segment, possibly from a read error. The J gene is TRBJ2-7, the V gene TRBV14, with D perhaps given as TRBD1 or TRBD2 (5 bases each). CDR1 and CDR2 from the germline V gene are SGHDN and FVKESK. The CDR3 runs 15 residues. The CDR3 loop reads CASSHRQIYGDERYF. The CDR3 DNA follows: TGTGCCAGCTCCCATCGACAAATTTACGGGGACGAGCGGTACTTC.

This clonotype has a count of ten or more. This rearrangement joins TRBV28 to TRBJ2-3; the D gene is possibly TRBD2 (7 bases). The germline CDR1 and CDR2 sequences are MDHEN and SYDVKM. CDR3 size: 15 residues. V lost 5 bases, J lost 6 bases, and 18 bases lay in between. The CDR3 protein is CASSTSLGGGDTQYF. CDR3 DNA: TGTGCCAGCAGTACCTCCTTGGGCGGGGGCGATACGCAGTATTTT.

This clonotype was observed a few times. The CDR3 DNA is TGCAGTGCTCCAGACAGGGGACATCAGCCCCAGCATTTT. It encodes CSAPDRGHQPQHF. The gene calls are TRBV20-1 and TRBJ1-5; 8 bases agree with TRBD1. Trimming took 5 bases from V and 5 from J; bases not matched to a gene: 5. Germline CDR1 and CDR2: DFQATT and SNEGSKA (reference sequence). The CDR3 has 13 amino acids.

Concerning this clonotype itself: It may be a read error: a sequence one base away is much more abundant. The chain uses TRBV20-1 and TRBJ1-1; 7 bases are shared with TRBD1. The CDR3 loop spans 13 amino acids. Germline CDR1 is DFQATT and CDR2 is SNEGSKA (reference sequence). The CDR3: CSARRQGNTEDFF. The CDR3 DNA follows: TGCAGTGCTAGAAGACAGGGTAACACTGAAGATTTCTTT.

The chain uses TRBV29-1 and TRBJ2-2; D is perhaps TRBD1 (5 bases). The CDR3 has 12 residues. Trimming stripped 7 bases from V and 2 bases from J, with 8 bases between. Germline V gives CDR1 SQVTM, CDR2 ANQGSEA. CDR3: CSGGRNTGELFF. CDR3 sequence (DNA): TGCAGCGGGGGCAGAAACACCGGGGAGCTGTTTTTT.

The sample holds many counts of this clonotype. The junction does not match germline at one end; this may be a read error. The CDR3 loop reads CASSLGNGMSF. Written as DNA, the CDR3 is TGTGCCAGCAGTTTGGGTAACGGCATGTCCTTC. The chain uses TRBV12-3 or TRBV12-4 and TRBJ2-7; D unresolved. The CDR3 consists of 11 residues.

At least ten counts were recorded for this clonotype. The CDR3 is CASSFPTGYNEQFF. The CDR3 coding sequence is TGTGCCAGCAGCTTTCCGACAGGGTACAATGAGCAGTTCTTC. The rearrangement links TRBV7-2 to TRBJ2-1, with TRBD1 matching over 7 bases. The CDR3 consists of 14 residues. V was pared by 3 bases and J by 4 bases, with 3 bases of the junction left unmatched. Germline V gene data show CDR1 as SGHTA and CDR2 as FQGNSA.

There are many counts of this clonotype. This chain uses TRBV18 with TRBJ1-1, with D possibly being TRBD1 (5 bases). The length of the CDR3 is 12 residues. The germline V gene encodes CDR1 KGHSH and CDR2 LQKENI. V gave up 1 base and J gave up 8 bases, with 8 bases separating them. CDR3 loop: CASSPRAGEAFF. The CDR3 DNA follows: TGTGCCAGCTCACCACGGGCAGGGGAAGCTTTCTTT.

The gene calls are TRBV5-4 and TRBJ1-1; D remains unclear. Trimming stripped 0 bases from V and 3 bases from J, with 3 bases between. This CDR3 is 12 amino acids long. Germline V gives CDR1 SGHNT, CDR2 YYREEE (reference sequence). The CDR3 bases are TGTGCCAGCAGCTTGGCATACACTGAAGCTTTCTTT. Its translation: CASSLAYTEAFF.

The table lists this clonotype with many counts. The chain links TRBV19 to TRBJ2-7, with a tentative D call TRBD2 (6 bases). The CDR3 is made up of 13 amino acids. Germline loops: CDR1 LNHDA, CDR2 SQIVND (reference sequence). V was trimmed by 6 bases and J by 2 bases, leaving 11 bases between them. The CDR3 bases are TGTGCCAGTAGCCGGGACTCTACCTACGAGCAGTACTTC. It specifies CASSRDSTYEQYF. Supplemented by reference TRBV19 and TRBJ2-7, the full variable domain reads DGGITQSPKYLFRKEGQNVTLSCEQNLNHDAMYWYRQDPGQGLRLIYYSQIVNDFQKGDIAEGYSVSREKKESFPLTVTSAQKNPTAFYLCASSRDSTYEQYFGPGTRLTVT.

The chain carries TRBV19 and TRBJ1-5; D gene ambiguous. V was pared by 3 bases and J by 0 bases, with 9 bases between. Germline CDR1 is LNHDA and CDR2 is SQIVND (reference sequence). The CDR3 sequence is 15 residues long. CDR3 residues: CASSISSYSNQPQHF. The CDR3 nucleotides read TGTGCCAGTAGTATCAGCAGCTATAGCAATCAGCCCCAGCATTTT.

The rearrangement joins TRBV7-8 to TRBJ1-4; possibly TRBD1 for D (5 bases). V was trimmed by 1 base and J by 7 bases, leaving 13 bases between them. From germline, CDR1 is SGHVS and CDR2 FQNEAQ. The CDR3 is 15 residues long. CDR3 DNA: TGTGCCAGCAGCTTAGAGGGGAGGAGGACTGAAAAACTGTTTTTT. Translating it yields CASSLEGRRTEKLFF. The full variable domain, completed using reference TRBV7-8 and TRBJ1-4, is GAGVSQSPRYKVAKRGQDVALRCDPISGHVSLFWYQQALGQGPEFLTYFQNEAQLDKSGLPSDRFFAERPEGSVSTLKIQRTQQEDSAVYLCASSLEGRRTEKLFFGSGTQLSVL.

The gene calls are TRBV25-1 and TRBJ2-5, with D perhaps TRBD2 (7 bases). V lost 2 bases and J lost 4, with 14 bases in between. Germline V CDR1 and CDR2: MGHDK, SYGVNS. The CDR3 runs to 15 residues. The CDR3 bases are TGTGCCAGCAGTGAACGGCGGGGGCTTGGAGAGACCCAGTACTTC. This sequence encodes CASSERRGLGETQYF.

This clonotype was picked up many times. The chain's CDR3 is CASSLEQGWETQYF. CDR3 nucleotides: TGTGCCAGCAGTTTGGAACAGGGGTGGGAGACCCAGTACTTC. J is TRBJ2-5 and V is TRBV6-6; 7 bases are shared with TRBD1. The junction had 7 bases not matched to a gene; V was cut back by 4 bases and J by 5 bases. The germline V gene has CDR1 MNHNY and CDR2 SVGAGI (reference sequence). The CDR3 has 14 residues.

This clonotype was recorded at least ten times. The rearrangement joins TRBV6-6 to TRBJ1-1; D unclear. Per the germline V gene, CDR1 is MNHNY and CDR2 is SVGAGI (reference sequence). This CDR3 is 12 amino acids long. V dropped 0 bases and J dropped 6 bases, with 5 bases sitting between them. CDR3 sequence reads: CASSYSGPEAFF. The CDR3 region has the DNA TGTGCCAGCAGTTACTCTGGGCCTGAAGCTTTCTTT.

This clonotype has just one count. A much bigger clone sits one base away, suggesting this may be a read error. The genes are TRBV28 and TRBJ2-7, with a tentative D call TRBD1 (5 bases). V was clipped by 7 bases and J by 0 bases, with 10 bases between them. Germline CDR1 MDHEN, CDR2 SYDVKM. The CDR3 contains 13 residues. CDR3 sequence: CASNSDSSYEQYV. CDR3 nucleotide sequence: TGTGCCAGCAATTCAGACAGCTCCTACGAGCAGTACGTC.

This clonotype was seen ten or more times. The CDR3 DNA reads as TGTGCCAGCAGCTCACAGGGCGTGAATGAAAAACTGTTTTTT. Translating it yields CASSSQGVNEKLFF. This chain links TRBV7-2 with TRBJ1-4; D is perhaps TRBD1 (6 bases). There are 14 residues in the CDR3. V dropped 4 bases and J dropped 5 bases, with 11 bases sitting between them. CDR1 SGHTA and CDR2 FQGNSA come from the germline V gene.

The chain is built from TRBV6-2 or TRBV6-3 and TRBJ1-5; no clear D. Trimming shortened V by 8 bases and J by 2 bases, and 16 bases separated the two germline ends. The CDR3 is 15 amino acids. The germline gives CDR1 MNHEY, CDR2 SVGEGT. The CDR3 here is CASGLSFTGNQPQHF. CDR3 in DNA: TGTGCCAGCGGACTATCTTTCACTGGCAATCAGCCCCAGCATTTT.

This clonotype was observed many times. The chain recombines TRBV5-4 with TRBJ2-1; 8 bases are a match to TRBD1. J gave up 16 bases and V 0 bases, and 6 bases lay outside the gene matches. Germline lookup yields CDR1 SGHNT and CDR2 YYREEE (reference sequence). This CDR3 has 12 residues. As DNA, the CDR3 is TGTGCCAGCAGCTTGGCTGGACAGGGTTCTTTCTTC. Its translation: CASSLAGQGSFF.

This clonotype occurred many times. The rearrangement links TRBV7-8 to TRBJ2-5; D is perhaps TRBD2 (5 bases). The CDR3 runs to 13 residues. CDR1 and CDR2 from the germline V gene are SGHVS and FQNEAQ. Trimming took 4 bases from V and 7 from J, leaving 13 bases between them. DNA of the CDR3: TGTGCCAGCAGCTCAGCCCCCGGGGTGACCCAGTACTTC. Amino acid sequence: CASSSAPGVTQYF.